This T cell receptor (beta chain) was documented in a study of early T cells in non-severe SARS-CoV-2 infection. Study-wide context: Alpha and beta chains were unpaired, from unsorted whole-blood bulk RNA.

This clonotype was counted between two and nine times. The antigen is not known. From germline, CDR1 is MNHNY and CDR2 SVGAGI (reference sequence). The CDR3 has 14 amino acids. Losses at the gene ends were 7 bases for V and 0 bases for J; bases not matched to a gene: 3. Overall study findings and caveats: Sequences matched to VDJdb favored anti-spike CD8 responses, while private and CD4 specificities were missed.

Each single cDNA molecule received a unique molecular identifier. One entry per CDR3 protein, called by TCRdb with MiXCR from the 5' RACE reads. This table has approximately 120,000 distinct CDR3 sequences, approximately 15% appearing once. What was sequenced was whole blood. The genes are TRBV6-6 and TRBJ2-3, with 8 bases identical to TRBD2. The clonotype comes from an adult who was a healthcare worker with PCR-confirmed SARS-CoV-2 infection or an uninfected control (not recorded which). The CDR3 region has the DNA TGTGCCAGCAAAACTAGCGGAAGCACAGATACGCAGTATTTT. It specifies CASKTSGSTDTQYF.